This T cell receptor (beta chain) was captured in a study of T-cell reconstitution after alpha-beta-depleted transplantation in children. A library of TCRbeta sequences, prepared with unique molecular identifiers, was generated. TCRdb re-called the PCR reads through MiXCR, storing one row per CDR3 protein. The sample records 490,000 or so distinct CDR3 sequences, 12% being singletons. The sample consisted of PBMCs from the stem cell graft donor, taken from the stem cell graft. This clonotype was sampled from a human donor who donated a stem cell graft to a child with combined immunodeficiency.

The CDR3: CASSLLAGGRTDTQYF. The DNA of the CDR3 is TGTGCCAGCAGCTTACTAGCGGGGGGGCGGACAGATACGCAGTATTTT. The chain combines TRBV7-2 with TRBJ2-3, with 12 positions matching TRBD2. CDR1 is SGHTA, CDR2 FQGNSA, per germline. With 2 bases clipped from V and 3 bases from J, the junction kept 3 bases outside the gene matches. The CDR3 sequence is 16 residues long.